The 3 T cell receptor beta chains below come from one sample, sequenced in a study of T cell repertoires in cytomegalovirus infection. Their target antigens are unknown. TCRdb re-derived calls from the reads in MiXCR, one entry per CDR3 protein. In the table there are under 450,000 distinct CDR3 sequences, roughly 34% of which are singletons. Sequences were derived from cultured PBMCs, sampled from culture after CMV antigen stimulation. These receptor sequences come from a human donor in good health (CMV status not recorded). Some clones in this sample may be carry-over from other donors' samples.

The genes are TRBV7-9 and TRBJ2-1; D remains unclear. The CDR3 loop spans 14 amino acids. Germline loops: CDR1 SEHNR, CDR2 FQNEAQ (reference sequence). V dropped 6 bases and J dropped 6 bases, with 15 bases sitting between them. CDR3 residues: CASRGLVPSNEQFF. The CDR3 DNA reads TGTGCCAGCAGGGGTTTAGTGCCGTCCAATGAGCAGTTCTTC.

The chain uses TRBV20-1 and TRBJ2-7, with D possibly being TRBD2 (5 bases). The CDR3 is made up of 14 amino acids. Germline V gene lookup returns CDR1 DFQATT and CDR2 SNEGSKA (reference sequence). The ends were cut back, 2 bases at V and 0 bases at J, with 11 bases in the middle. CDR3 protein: CSARPGLFSYEQYF. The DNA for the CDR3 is TGCAGTGCTAGACCTGGACTCTTCTCCTACGAGCAGTACTTC.

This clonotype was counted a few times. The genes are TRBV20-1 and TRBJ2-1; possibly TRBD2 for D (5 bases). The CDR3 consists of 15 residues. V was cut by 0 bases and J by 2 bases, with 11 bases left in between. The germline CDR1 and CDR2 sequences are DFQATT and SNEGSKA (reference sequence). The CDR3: CSARDGGSAYNEQFF. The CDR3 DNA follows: TGCAGTGCTAGAGATGGAGGATCTGCCTACAATGAGCAGTTCTTC.